The 2 T cell receptor beta chains reported below all come from one sample, sequenced in a study of regulatory T cells in long-lasting Graves disease. Time point indicated: persistent/refractory GD, antithyroid drugs over 5 years with positive TRAb. PBMC RNA was the source of the TCR library. HTBI primers from iRepertoire and Arm-PCR of CDR3 regions yielded the TCR beta libraries. MiXCR, run by TCRdb on the multiplex PCR reads, gives a single entry per CDR3 protein. The table includes a few hundred thousand distinct CDR3 sequences, 20% to 30% detected once. Sequencing used peripheral blood mononuclear cells (PBMCs), obtained when the disease was refractory, from a patient treated with antithyroid drugs. The origin of the receptors is a female donor with Graves disease.

In its sample, this clonotype was seen many times. This chain links TRBV2 with TRBJ2-7, with D possibly being TRBD2 (5 bases). Germline values: CDR1 SNHLY, CDR2 FYNNEI. V gave up 2 bases and J gave up 2 bases, with 13 bases separating them. The CDR3 length is 15 residues. The CDR3 here is CASSESAGPPYEQYF. In DNA, the CDR3 is TGTGCCAGCAGTGAATCCGCGGGCCCTCCCTACGAGCAGTACTTC.

This clonotype has more than one count but fewer than ten. A much larger clone lies one base from this, so it may be a read error. The rearrangement uses TRBV28 and TRBJ2-7; D is possibly TRBD2 (7 bases). Germline CDR1 reads MDHEN; CDR2 reads SYDVKM. The CDR3 consists of 14 residues. CDR3 sequence (DNA): TGTGCCAACAGTTTATTAAGGGGGGGCTACGAGCAGTACTTC. Its protein product is CANSLLRGGYEQYF.